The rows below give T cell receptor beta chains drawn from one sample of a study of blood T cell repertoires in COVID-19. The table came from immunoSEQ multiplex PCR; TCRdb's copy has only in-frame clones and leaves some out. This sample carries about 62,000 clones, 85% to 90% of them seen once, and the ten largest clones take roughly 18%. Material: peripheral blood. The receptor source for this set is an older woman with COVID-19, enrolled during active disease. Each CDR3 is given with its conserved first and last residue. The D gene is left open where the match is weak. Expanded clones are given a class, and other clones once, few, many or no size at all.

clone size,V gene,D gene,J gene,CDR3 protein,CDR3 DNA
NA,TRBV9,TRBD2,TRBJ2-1,CASSAGLGLVNEQFF,TGTGCCAGCAGCGCGGGACTAGGTTTGGTCAATGAGCAGTTCTTC
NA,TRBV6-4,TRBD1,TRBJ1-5,CASSDSTGPRGQPQHF,TGTGCCAGCAGTGACTCGACAGGGCCCCGAGGGCAGCCCCAGCATTTT
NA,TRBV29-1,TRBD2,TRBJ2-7,CSVEGLADSYEQYF,TGCAGCGTGGAGGGACTAGCGGACTCCTACGAGCAGTACTTC
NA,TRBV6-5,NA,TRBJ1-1,CAISLGGNTEAFF,TGTGCCATATCTTTGGGGGGGAACACTGAAGCTTTCTTT
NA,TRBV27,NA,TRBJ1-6,CASSSMIGRGSPLHF,TGTGCCAGCAGTTCCATGATTGGCAGGGGCTCACCCCTCCACTTT
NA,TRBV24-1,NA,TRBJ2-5,CALASPGRWYETQYF,TGTGCCCTCGCTTCGCCGGGAAGGTGGTACGAGACCCAGTACTTC
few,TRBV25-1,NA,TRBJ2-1,CASGPLVNEQFF,TGTGCCAGCGGGCCACTAGTCAATGAGCAGTTCTTC
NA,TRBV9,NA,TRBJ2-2,CASSVRPLEVSGELFF,TGTGCCAGCAGCGTCCGACCCCTGGAGGTGTCCGGGGAGCTGTTTTTT
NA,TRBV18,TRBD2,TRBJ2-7,CASSPQGTSGSISEQYF,TGTGCCAGCTCACCCCAAGGGACTAGCGGGAGCATAAGCGAGCAGTACTTC
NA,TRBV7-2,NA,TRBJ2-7,CASRAQGPSSYEQYF,TGTGCCAGCAGAGCGCAGGGGCCCAGCTCCTACGAGCAGTACTTC
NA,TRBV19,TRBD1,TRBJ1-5,CASSRTGNDNQPQHF,TGTGCCAGTAGCCGGACAGGGAACGACAATCAGCCCCAGCATTTT
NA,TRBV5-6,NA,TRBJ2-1,CASSLGGTVYNEQFF,TGTGCCAGCAGCTTGGGAGGGACTGTCTACAATGAGCAGTTCTTC
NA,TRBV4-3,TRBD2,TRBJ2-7,CASSHLGRAYEQYF,TGCGCCAGCAGCCACCTCGGGAGGGCCTACGAGCAGTACTTC
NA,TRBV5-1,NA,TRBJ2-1,CASSYGALNEQFF,TGCGCCAGCAGCTACGGAGCGCTTAATGAGCAGTTCTTC
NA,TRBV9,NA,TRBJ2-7,CASSDPSSGGSYEQYF,TGTGCCAGCAGCGACCCTTCTAGTGGTGGCTCCTACGAGCAGTACTTC
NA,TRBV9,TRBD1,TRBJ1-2,CASSATGGIYGYTF,TGTGCCAGCAGCGCGACAGGGGGAATCTATGGCTACACCTTC
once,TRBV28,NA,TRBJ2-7,CASSLLGAGRFTYEQYF,TGTGCCAGCAGTTTATTGGGGGCAGGGCGTTTCACCTACGAGCAGTACTTC
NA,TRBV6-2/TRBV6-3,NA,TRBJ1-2,CASSYTLRVASYGYTF,TGTGCCAGCAGTTACACCCTCCGGGTAGCGAGCTATGGCTACACCTTC
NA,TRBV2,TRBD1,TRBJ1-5,CASTYRDRGTNQPQHF,TGTGCCAGCACGTACCGGGACAGGGGTACGAATCAGCCCCAGCATTTT
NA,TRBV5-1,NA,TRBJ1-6,CASSSLQTTQDNSPLHF,TGCGCCAGCAGCTCCCTCCAAACGACCCAGGATAATTCACCCCTCCACTTT
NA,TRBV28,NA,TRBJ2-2,CASRRGGAGELFF,TGTGCCAGCCGGCGAGGGGGGGCCGGGGAGCTGTTTTTT
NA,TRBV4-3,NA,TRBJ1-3,CASSQGGGLGSGNTIYF,TGCGCCAGCAGCCAAGGGGGGGGACTGGGCTCTGGAAACACCATATATTTT
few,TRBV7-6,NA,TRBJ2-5,CASSSIIFGSPETQYF,TGTGCCAGCAGCTCTATCATTTTTGGGAGCCCTGAGACCCAGTACTTC
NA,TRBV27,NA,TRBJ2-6,CASTSGANVLTF,TGTGCCAGCACTTCTGGGGCCAACGTCCTGACTTTC
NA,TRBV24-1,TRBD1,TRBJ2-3,CATSDPDRGRTDTQYF,TGTGCCACCAGTGACCCCGACAGGGGGCGGACAGATACGCAGTATTTT
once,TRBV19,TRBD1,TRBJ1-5,CASSATGTARNQPQHF,TGTGCCAGTAGTGCAACAGGGACAGCCAGGAATCAGCCCCAGCATTTT
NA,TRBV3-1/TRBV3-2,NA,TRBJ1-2,CASSLRQAQSGGYTF,TGTGCCAGCAGCCTTAGACAAGCCCAGTCAGGTGGCTACACCTTC
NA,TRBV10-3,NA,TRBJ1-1,CAISESRLLEAFF,TGTGCCATCAGTGAGTCGCGGTTACTTGAAGCTTTCTTT
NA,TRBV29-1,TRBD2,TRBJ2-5,CSVEDARDYVQETQYF,TGCAGCGTTGAAGATGCACGGGACTACGTTCAAGAGACCCAGTACTTC